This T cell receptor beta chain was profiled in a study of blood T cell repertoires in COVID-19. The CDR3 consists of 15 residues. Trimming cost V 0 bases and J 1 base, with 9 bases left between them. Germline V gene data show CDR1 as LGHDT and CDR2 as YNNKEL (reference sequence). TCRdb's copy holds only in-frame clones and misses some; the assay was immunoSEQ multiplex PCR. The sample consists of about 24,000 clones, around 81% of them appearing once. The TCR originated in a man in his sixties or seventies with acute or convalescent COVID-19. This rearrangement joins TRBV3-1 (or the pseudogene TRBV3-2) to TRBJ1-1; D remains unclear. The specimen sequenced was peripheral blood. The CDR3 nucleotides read TGTGCCAGCAGCCAAGACTATCCTGAGAACACTGAAGCTTTCTTT. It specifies CASSQDYPENTEAFF.